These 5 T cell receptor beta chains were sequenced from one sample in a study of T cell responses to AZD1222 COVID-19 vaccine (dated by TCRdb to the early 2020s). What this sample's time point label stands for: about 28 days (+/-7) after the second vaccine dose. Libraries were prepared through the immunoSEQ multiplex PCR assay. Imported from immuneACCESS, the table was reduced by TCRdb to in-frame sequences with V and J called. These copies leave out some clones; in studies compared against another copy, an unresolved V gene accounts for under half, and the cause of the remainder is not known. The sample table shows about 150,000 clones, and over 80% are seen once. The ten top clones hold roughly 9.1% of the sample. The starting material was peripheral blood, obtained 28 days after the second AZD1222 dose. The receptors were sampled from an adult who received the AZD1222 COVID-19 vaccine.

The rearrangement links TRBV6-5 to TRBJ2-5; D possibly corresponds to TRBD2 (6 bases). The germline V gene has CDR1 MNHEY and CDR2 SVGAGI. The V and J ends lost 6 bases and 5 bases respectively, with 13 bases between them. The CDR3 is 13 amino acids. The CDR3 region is CASSRRELETQYF. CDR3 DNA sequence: TGTGCCAGCAGCAGACGGGAGTTGGAGACCCAGTACTTC.

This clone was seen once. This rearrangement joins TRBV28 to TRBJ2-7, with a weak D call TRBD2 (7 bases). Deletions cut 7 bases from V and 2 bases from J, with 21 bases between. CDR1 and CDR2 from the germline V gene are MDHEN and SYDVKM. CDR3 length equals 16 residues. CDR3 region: CASNSLRGGTTYEQYF. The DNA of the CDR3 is TGTGCCAGCAATTCACTTAGGGGGGGTACTACCTACGAGCAGTACTTC.

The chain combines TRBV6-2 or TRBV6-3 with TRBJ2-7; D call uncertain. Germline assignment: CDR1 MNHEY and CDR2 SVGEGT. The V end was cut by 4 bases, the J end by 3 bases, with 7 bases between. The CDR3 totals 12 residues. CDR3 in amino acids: CASSSTYYEQYF. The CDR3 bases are TGTGCCAGCAGTTCGACATACTACGAGCAGTACTTC.

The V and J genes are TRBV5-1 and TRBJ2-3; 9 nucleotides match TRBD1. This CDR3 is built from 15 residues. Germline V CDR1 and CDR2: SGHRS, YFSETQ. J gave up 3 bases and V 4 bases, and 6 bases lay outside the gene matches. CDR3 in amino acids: CASSPGTGKTDTQYF. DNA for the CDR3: TGCGCCAGCAGCCCCGGGACAGGGAAAACAGATACGCAGTATTTT.

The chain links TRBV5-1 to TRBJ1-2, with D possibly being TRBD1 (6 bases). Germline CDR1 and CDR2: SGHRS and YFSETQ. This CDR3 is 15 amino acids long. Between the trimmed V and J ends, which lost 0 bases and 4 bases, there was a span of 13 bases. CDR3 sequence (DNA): TGCGCCAGCAGCTTGGGGGAGGGACAAGTCTATGGCTACACCTTC. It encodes CASSLGEGQVYGYTF.